This T cell receptor beta chain was identified during a study of molecular identifiers for immune sequencing clone quantification. This clonotype was counted between two and nine times. Its antigen remains unidentified. TCRdb re-called the PCR reads with MiXCR, one entry per CDR3 protein. The sample has approximately 550,000 distinct CDR3 sequences, around 23% seen once. Broader study findings: Even with about a million naive cells present, spiked Jurkat TCR RNA from one cell was reportedly detectable. More than 99% of effector molecules, versus under 1% of naive-cell molecules, belonged to clones above 20 RNA copies.

Researchers sorted naive CD8 T cells as cells that were CD8+CD4-CCR7+CD45RA+. This clonotype was obtained from a human donor in good health. Some libraries in this study had Jurkat cell RNA spiked in. The sequenced sample consisted of naive CD8+ T cells from blood, with Jurkat cell RNA spiked in. Subset given: FACS-sorted CD8+CD4-CCR7+CD45RA+ naive T cells.

For the CDR3, the DNA is TGCAGTGCTAGAGATCGCCCAGGGGGGAGCACTGAAGCTTTCTTT. Protein sequence: CSARDRPGGSTEAFF. The gene calls are TRBV20-1 and TRBJ1-1; 7 nucleotides align to TRBD1. This CDR3 has 15 amino acids. Germline V lookup: CDR1 DFQATT, CDR2 SNEGSKA (reference sequence). V trimming: 0 bases; J trimming: 4 bases; junction bases outside the gene matches: 8.